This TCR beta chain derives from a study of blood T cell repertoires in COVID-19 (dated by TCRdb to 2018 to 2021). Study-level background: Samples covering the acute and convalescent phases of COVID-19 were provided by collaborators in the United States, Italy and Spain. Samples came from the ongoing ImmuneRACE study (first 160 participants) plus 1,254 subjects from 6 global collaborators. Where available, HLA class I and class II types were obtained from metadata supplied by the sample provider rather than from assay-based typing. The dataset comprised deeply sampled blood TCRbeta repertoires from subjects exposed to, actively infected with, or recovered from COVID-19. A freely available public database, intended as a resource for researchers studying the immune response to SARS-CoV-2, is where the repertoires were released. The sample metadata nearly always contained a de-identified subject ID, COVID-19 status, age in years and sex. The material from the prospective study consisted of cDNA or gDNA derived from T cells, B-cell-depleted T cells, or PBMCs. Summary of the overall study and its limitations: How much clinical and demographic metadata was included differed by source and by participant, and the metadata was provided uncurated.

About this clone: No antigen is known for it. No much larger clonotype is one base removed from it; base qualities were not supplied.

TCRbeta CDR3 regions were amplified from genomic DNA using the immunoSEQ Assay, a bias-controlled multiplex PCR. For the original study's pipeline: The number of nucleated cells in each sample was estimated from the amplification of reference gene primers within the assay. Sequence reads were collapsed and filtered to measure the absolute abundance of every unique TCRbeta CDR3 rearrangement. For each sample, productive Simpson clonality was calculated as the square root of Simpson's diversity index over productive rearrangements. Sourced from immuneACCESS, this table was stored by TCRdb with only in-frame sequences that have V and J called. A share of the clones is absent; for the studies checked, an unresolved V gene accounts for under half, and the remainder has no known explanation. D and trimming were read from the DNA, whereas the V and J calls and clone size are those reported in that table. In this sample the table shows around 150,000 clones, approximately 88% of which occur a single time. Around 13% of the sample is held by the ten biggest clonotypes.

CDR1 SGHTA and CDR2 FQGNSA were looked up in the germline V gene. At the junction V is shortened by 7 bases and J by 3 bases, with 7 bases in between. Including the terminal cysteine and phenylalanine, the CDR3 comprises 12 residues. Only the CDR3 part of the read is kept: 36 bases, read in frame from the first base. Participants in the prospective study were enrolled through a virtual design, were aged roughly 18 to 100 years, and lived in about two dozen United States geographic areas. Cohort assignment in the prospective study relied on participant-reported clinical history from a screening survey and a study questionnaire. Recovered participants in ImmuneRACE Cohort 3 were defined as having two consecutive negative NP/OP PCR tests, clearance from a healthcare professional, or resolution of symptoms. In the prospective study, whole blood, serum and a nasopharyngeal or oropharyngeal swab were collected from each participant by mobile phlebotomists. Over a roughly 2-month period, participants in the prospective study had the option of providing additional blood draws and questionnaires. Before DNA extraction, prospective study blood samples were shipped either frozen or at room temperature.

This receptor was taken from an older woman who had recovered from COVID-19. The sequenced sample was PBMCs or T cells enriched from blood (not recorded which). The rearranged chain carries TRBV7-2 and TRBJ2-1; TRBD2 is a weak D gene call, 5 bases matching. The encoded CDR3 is CASTGNYNEQFF. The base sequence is TGTGCCAGCACCGGGAACTACAATGAGCAGTTCTTC.